This T cell receptor (beta chain) was recovered during a study of OX40 agonist ivuxolimab in advanced cancers. Study-level background: With a range of roughly 20 to 80, age averaged 60 years, and approximately 83% were male. Prior therapy, whether anti-PD-1, anti-PD-L1 or anti-CTLA-4, was allowed, and about 40% had some. The study reported partial responses in three patients: one hepatocellular carcinoma, two cutaneous melanoma. Study-level findings and limits: Dose levels from 0.1 to 3.0 mg/kg saw CD4+ and CD8+ blood T cells expand clonally by week 6.

Generated by immunoSEQ multiplex PCR, the TCRdb table keeps only in-frame clones and is missing some. The sample holds approximately 35,000 clones, under 90% seen once. With regard to this clone: Its specificity is unknown. Given a much more abundant clone one base away, this may be a read error.

Per germline, CDR1 MNHNS and CDR2 SASEGT. V lost 8 bases and J lost 2; bases outside the gene matches: 9. CDR3 length: 15 residues. The clonotype comes from an adult with an advanced solid tumor such as melanoma, head and neck, liver or kidney cancer. The J gene is TRBJ1-2, the V gene TRBV6-1; 9 positions agree with TRBD1. The sequencing used CD4+ or CD8+ T cells sorted from blood, collected in a trial of the OX40 agonist ivuxolimab. Written as DNA, the CDR3 is TGTGCCAGCGGGACGGGACAGGGCCCCAACTATGGCTACACCTTC. This gives the protein CASGTGQGPNYGYTF.